Shown below are 10 T cell receptor beta chains from a single sample sequenced in a study of cytomegalovirus exposure and HLA in healthy donors. 13 Jbeta primers and 60 Vbeta primers were used for the PCR. Repertoires were generated with immunoSEQ multiplex PCR, while TCRdb's copy carries only in-frame clones and drops some. The sample holds approximately 110,000 clones, 80% seen once. Specimen: PBMCs. The receptor source for this set is a man in his forties or fifties in good health and CMV-seronegative.

J is TRBJ1-6 and V is TRBV19; D gene ambiguous. The CDR3 runs to 13 residues. Germline V lookup: CDR1 LNHDA, CDR2 SQIVND (reference sequence). Trimming pared 5 bases from V and 9 bases from J, leaving 11 bases between. The CDR3 coding sequence is TGTGCCAGTAGTGAACTGCCAGGTTCACCCCTCCACTTT. It translates to CASSELPGSPLHF.

This chain uses TRBV7-2 with TRBJ1-1, with D maybe TRBD1 (6 bases). The CDR3 totals 18 residues. Trimming shortened V by 0 bases and J by 1 base, and 18 bases separated the two germline ends. Germline loops: CDR1 SGHTA, CDR2 FQGNSA. The CDR3 spells CASSLASPQGWGNTEAFF. DNA of the CDR3: TGTGCCAGCAGCTTAGCTTCACCCCAGGGGTGGGGGAACACTGAAGCTTTCTTT. Combining the CDR3 with reference TRBV7-2 and TRBJ1-1 gives the whole variable domain GAGVSQSPSNKVTEKGKDVELRCDPISGHTALYWYRQSLGQGLEFLIYFQGNSAPDKSGLPSDRFSAERTGGSVSTLTIQRTQQEDSAVYLCASSLASPQGWGNTEAFFGQGTRLTVV.

The genes are TRBV4-1 and TRBJ2-3, with D unresolved. This CDR3 spans 14 amino acids. The germline V and J ends were trimmed by 2 bases and 0 bases, with 6 bases remaining between them. The germline V gene encodes CDR1 MGHRA and CDR2 YSYEKL. The DNA for the CDR3 is TGCGCCAGCAGCCAATCCCTCAGCACAGATACGCAGTATTTT. Translating it yields CASSQSLSTDTQYF.

The chain recombines TRBV30 with TRBJ2-5, with TRBD1 matching 8 bases. The V gene's germline CDR1 is GTSNPN and CDR2 SVGIG (reference sequence). V gave up 2 bases and J gave up 5 bases; unmatched junction bases: 4. The CDR3 is made up of 13 amino acids. The DNA for the CDR3 is TGTGCCTGGAGTAGGAACAGGGGGGAGACCCAGTACTTC. Residues: CAWSRNRGETQYF.

This clone was picked up a small number of times. The rearrangement uses TRBV9 and TRBJ1-1; no definite D call. V was shortened by 1 base and J by 2 bases, with 9 bases between the two germline ends. In germline, CDR1 is SGDLS, CDR2 YYNGEE. The CDR3 spans 14 residues. CDR3 protein: CASSVSGENTEAFF. The CDR3 nucleotides are TGTGCCAGCAGCGTAAGCGGGGAAAACACTGAAGCTTTCTTT.

The CDR3 region is CASSAGLAGREQYF. The CDR3, as DNA: TGTGCCAGCAGCGCGGGACTAGCAGGTCGGGAGCAGTACTTC. V gene TRBV9 combines with J gene TRBJ2-7; 9 bases are a match to TRBD2. CDR3 size: 14 residues. V shed 3 bases, J shed 7 bases, and the junction held 8 bases outside the gene matches. Looked up from germline, CDR1 is SGDLS and CDR2 is YYNGEE.

V is TRBV27 and J is TRBJ2-5, with TRBD2 matching over 9 bases. The CDR3 loop spans 16 amino acids. Trimming took 5 bases from V and 1 from J; bases not matched to a gene: 8. CDR1 and CDR2 from the germline V gene are MNHEY and SMNVEV (reference sequence). The CDR3 reads CASSQRAGGAQETQYF. Here the CDR3 DNA reads TGTGCCAGCAGTCAACGGGCGGGAGGGGCCCAAGAGACCCAGTACTTC.

The chain couples TRBV10-3 to TRBJ1-1; D is possibly TRBD1 (5 bases). V gave up 6 bases and J gave up 4 bases, with 12 bases separating them. Germline CDR1 reads ENHRY; CDR2 reads SYGVKD. The CDR3 runs to 13 residues. The CDR3 protein is CAIRVVRGTEAFF. The CDR3 DNA reads as TGTGCCATCAGAGTAGTTAGGGGCACTGAAGCTTTCTTT.

V and J are TRBV2 and TRBJ2-5, with 14 bases lining up with TRBD2. Germline V gene data show CDR1 as SNHLY and CDR2 as FYNNEI. J gave up 5 bases and V 7 bases, and 12 bases lay outside the gene matches. CDR3 length: 17 residues. The DNA of the CDR3 is TGTGCCAGCATGGAGGGACTAGCGGGAGAGAGAAGGGAGACCCAGTACTTC. It encodes CASMEGLAGERRETQYF.

This clone was seen once. The V call is TRBV11-2, the J call TRBJ2-7; 11 bases align to TRBD1. Germline loops: CDR1 SGHAT, CDR2 FQNNGV. V dropped 0 bases and J dropped 3; count of bases not matched to a gene: 4. The CDR3 loop spans 16 amino acids. CDR3 amino acids: CASSLEGTGGGYEQYF. The CDR3 DNA reads TGTGCCAGCAGCTTAGAAGGGACAGGGGGAGGCTACGAGCAGTACTTC.